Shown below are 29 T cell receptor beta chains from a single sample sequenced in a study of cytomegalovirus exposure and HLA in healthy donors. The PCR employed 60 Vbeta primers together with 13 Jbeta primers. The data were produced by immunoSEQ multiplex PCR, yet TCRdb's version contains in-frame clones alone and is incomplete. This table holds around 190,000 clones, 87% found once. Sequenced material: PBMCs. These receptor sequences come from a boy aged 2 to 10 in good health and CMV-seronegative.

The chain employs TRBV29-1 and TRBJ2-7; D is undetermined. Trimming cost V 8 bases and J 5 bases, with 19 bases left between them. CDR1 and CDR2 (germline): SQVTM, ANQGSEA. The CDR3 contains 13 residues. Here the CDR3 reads CSTRTASFNEQYF. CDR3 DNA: TGCAGCACACGAACCGCTAGTTTCAACGAGCAGTACTTC.

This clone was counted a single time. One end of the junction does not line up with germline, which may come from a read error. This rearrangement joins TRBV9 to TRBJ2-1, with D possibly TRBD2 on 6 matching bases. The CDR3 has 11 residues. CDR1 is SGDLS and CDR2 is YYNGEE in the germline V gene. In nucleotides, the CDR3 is TGTGCCAGCAGCGAACCGGGACTTTCGCTCTTC. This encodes CASSEPGLSLF.

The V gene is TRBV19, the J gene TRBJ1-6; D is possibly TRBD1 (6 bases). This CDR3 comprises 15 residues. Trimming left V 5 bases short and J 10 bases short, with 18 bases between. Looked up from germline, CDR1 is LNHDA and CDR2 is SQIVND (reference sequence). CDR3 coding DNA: TGTGCCAGTAGTTCCCGGGCTCCCAGGGGCTCACCCCTCCACTTT. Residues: CASSSRAPRGSPLHF.

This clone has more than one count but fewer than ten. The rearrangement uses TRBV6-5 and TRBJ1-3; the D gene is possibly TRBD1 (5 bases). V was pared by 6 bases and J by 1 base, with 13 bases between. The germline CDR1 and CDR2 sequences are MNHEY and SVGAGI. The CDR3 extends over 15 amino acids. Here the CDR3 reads CASSHRWGSGNTIYF. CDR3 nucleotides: TGTGCCAGCAGCCACAGGTGGGGATCTGGAAACACCATATATTTT.

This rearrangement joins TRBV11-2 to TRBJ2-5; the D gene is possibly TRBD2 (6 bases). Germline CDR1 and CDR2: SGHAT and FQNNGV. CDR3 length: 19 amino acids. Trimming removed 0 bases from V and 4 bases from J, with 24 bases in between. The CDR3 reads CASSLDPWKAPRELETQYF. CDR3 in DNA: TGTGCCAGCAGCTTAGATCCGTGGAAGGCCCCGCGGGAATTAGAGACCCAGTACTTC.

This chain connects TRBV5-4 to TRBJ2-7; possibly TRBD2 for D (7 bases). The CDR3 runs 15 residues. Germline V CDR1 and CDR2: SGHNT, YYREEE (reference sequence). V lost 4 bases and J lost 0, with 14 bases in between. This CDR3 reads CASSQGGASSYEQYF. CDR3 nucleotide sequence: TGTGCCAGCAGCCAAGGGGGGGCGAGCTCCTACGAGCAGTACTTC.

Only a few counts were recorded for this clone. The CDR3: CASSGRDNEQFF. For the CDR3, the DNA is TGTGCCAGTAGCGGGAGGGACAATGAGCAGTTCTTC. The chain combines TRBV19 with TRBJ2-1, with 8 bases aligning to TRBD2. This CDR3 contains 12 residues. V shed 6 bases and J 5 bases; nucleotides not matched to a gene: 0. Germline V gives CDR1 LNHDA, CDR2 SQIVND (reference sequence).

As DNA, the CDR3 is TGCAGTGCGATCAGAGGCACGCAGTATTTT. Its translation: CSAIRGTQYF. The genes are TRBV20-1 and TRBJ2-3; D ambiguous. V was pared by 6 bases and J by 9 bases, with 10 bases between. The CDR3 sequence is 10 residues long. Germline values: CDR1 DFQATT, CDR2 SNEGSKA (reference sequence).

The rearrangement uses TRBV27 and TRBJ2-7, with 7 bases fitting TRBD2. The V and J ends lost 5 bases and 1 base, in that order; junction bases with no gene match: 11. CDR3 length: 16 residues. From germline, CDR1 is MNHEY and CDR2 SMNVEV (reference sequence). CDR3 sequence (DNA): TGTGCCAGCAGTCCGATAGCGGGCCCCTCGTCCTACGAGCAGTACTTC. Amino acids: CASSPIAGPSSYEQYF.

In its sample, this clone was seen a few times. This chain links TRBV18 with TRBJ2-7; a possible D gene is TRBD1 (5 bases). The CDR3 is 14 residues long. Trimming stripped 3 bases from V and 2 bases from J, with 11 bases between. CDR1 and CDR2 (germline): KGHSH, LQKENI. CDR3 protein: CASSPETEAYEQYF. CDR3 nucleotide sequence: TGTGCCAGCTCACCCGAGACAGAGGCCTACGAGCAGTACTTC.

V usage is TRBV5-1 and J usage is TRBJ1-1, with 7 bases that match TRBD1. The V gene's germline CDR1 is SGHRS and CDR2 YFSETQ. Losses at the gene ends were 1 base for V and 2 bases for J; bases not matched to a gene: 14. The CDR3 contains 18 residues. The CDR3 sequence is CASSLRGLGGRSNTEAFF. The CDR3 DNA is TGCGCCAGCAGCTTGCGGGGTTTAGGGGGCCGCTCCAACACTGAAGCTTTCTTT.

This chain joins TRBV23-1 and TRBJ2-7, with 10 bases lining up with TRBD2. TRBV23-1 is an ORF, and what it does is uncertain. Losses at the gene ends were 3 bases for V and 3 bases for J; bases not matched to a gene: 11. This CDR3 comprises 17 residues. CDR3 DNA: TGCGCCAGCAGTCAGTCGCTAGCGGGGGCGGAAGGCTACGAGCAGTACTTC. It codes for CASSQSLAGAEGYEQYF.

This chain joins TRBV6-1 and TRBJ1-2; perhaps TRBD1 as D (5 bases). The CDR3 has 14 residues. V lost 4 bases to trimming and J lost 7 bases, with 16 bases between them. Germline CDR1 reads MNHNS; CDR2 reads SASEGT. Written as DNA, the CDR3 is TGTGCCAGCAGTGGTGTGGCAGGGTCTTTTGGCTACACCTTC. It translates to CASSGVAGSFGYTF.

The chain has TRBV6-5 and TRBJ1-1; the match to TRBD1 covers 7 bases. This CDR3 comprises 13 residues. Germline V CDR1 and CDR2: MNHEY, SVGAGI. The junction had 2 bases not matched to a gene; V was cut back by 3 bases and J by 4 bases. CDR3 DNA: TGTGCCAGCAGTTATCGACAGGGCACTGAAGCTTTCTTT. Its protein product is CASSYRQGTEAFF.

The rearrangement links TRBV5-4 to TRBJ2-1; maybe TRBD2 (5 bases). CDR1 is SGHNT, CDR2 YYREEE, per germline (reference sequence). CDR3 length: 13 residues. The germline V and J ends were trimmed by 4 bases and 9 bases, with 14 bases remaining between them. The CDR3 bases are TGTGCCAGCAGCGGTACTAGGGCGCGTGAGCAGTTCTTC. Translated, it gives CASSGTRAREQFF.

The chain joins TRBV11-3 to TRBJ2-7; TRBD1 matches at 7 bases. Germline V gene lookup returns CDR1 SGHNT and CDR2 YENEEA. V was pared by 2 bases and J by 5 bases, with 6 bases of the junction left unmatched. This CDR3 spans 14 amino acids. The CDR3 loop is CASSLTQGVNEQYF. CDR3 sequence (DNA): TGTGCCAGCAGCTTAACCCAGGGGGTCAACGAGCAGTACTTC. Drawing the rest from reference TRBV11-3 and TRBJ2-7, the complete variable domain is EAGVVQSPRYKIIEKKQPVAFWCNPISGHNTLYWYLQNLGQGPELLIRYENEEAVDDSQLPKDRFSAERLKGVDSTLKIQPAELGDSAVYLCASSLTQGVNEQYFGPGTRLTVT.

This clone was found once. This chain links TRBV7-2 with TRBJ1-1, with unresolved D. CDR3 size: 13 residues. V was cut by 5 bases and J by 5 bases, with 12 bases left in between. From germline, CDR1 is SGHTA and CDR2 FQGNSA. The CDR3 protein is CASSRRLLTEAFF. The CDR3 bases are TGTGCCAGCAGCCGAAGACTACTAACTGAAGCTTTCTTT.

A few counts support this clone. The CDR3 reads CASSPMTANYGYTF. The CDR3 DNA follows: TGCGCCAGCAGCCCAATGACAGCTAACTATGGCTACACCTTC. V usage is TRBV5-1 and J usage is TRBJ1-2; D is possibly TRBD1 (5 bases). Germline-derived CDR1 and CDR2 are SGHRS and YFSETQ. V lost 4 bases to trimming and J lost 0 bases, with 10 bases between them. There are 14 residues in the CDR3.

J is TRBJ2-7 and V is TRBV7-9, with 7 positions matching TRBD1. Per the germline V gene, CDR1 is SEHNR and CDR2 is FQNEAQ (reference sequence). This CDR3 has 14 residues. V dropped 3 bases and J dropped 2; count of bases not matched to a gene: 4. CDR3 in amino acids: CASSFQGTAYEQYF. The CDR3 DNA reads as TGTGCCAGCAGCTTCCAGGGGACAGCCTACGAGCAGTACTTC.

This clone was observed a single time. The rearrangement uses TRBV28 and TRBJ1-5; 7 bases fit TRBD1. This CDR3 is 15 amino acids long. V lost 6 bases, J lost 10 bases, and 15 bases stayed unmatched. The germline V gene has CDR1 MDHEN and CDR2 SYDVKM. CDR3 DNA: TGTGCCAGCAGAAACCGACAGGGCCCGATCAGCCCCCAGCATTTT. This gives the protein CASRNRQGPISPQHF.

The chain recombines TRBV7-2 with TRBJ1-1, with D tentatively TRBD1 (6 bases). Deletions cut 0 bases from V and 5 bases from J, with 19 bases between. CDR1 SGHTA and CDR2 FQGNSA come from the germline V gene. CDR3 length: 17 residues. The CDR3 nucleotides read TGTGCCAGCAGCTTAGCCGAACAGGGCACCCGAGGTACTGAAGCTTTCTTT. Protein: CASSLAEQGTRGTEAFF.

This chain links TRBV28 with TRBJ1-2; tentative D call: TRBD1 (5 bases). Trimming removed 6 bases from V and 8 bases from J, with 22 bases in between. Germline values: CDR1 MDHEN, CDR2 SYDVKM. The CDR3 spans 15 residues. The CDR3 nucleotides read TGTGCCAGCAGGGGCGGGATGGGGGAAGCGTTGGGCTACACCTTC. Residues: CASRGGMGEALGYTF.

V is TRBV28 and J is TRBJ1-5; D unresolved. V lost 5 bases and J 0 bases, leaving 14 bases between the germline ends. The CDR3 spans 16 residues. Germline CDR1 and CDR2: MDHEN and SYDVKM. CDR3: CASSLEVGISNQPQHF. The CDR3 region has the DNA TGTGCCAGCAGTCTCGAGGTCGGGATTAGCAATCAGCCCCAGCATTTT.

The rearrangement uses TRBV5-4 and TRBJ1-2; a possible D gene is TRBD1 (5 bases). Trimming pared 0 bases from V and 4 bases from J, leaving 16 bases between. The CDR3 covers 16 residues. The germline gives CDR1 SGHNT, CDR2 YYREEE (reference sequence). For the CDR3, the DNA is TGTGCCAGCAGCTTGGGTGTTCAGGGTGGTGGCTATGGCTACACCTTC. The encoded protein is CASSLGVQGGGYGYTF.

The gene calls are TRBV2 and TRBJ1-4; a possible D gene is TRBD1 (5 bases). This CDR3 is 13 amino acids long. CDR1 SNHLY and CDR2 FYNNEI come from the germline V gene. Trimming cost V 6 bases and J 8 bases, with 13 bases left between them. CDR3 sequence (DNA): TGTGCCAGCAGACGGGACGGGGGGGAAAAACTGTTTTTT. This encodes CASRRDGGEKLFF.

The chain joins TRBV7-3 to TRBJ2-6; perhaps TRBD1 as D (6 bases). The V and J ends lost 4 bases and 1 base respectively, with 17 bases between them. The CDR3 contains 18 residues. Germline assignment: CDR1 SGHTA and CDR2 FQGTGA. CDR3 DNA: TGTGCCAGCAGCTACAAAGGGAGACAGGATTCTGGGGCCAACGTCCTGACTTTC. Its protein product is CASSYKGRQDSGANVLTF. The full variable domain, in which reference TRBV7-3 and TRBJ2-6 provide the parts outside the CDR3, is GAGVSQTPSNKVTEKGKYVELRCDPISGHTALYWYRQSLGQGPEFLIYFQGTGAADDSGLPNDRFFAVRPEGSVSTLKIQRTERGDSAVYLCASSYKGRQDSGANVLTFGAGSRLTVL.

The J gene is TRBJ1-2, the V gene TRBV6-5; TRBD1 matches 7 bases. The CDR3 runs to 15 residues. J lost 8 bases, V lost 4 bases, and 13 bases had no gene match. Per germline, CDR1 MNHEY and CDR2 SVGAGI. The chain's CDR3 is CASSSTGAPRRGYTF. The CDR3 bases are TGTGCCAGCAGTTCAACAGGGGCTCCTCGGCGGGGCTACACCTTC.

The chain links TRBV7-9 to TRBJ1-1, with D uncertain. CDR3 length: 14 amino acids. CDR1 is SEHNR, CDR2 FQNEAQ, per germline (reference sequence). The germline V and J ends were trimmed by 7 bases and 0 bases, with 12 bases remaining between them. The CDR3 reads CASTIQKLNTEAFF. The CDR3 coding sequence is TGTGCCAGCACCATACAGAAATTGAACACTGAAGCTTTCTTT.

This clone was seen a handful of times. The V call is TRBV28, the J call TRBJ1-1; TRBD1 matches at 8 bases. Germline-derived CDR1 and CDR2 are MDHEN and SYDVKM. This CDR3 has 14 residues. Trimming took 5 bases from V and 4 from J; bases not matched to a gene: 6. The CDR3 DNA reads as TGTGCCAGCAGTGAGGACAGGGAGGTCACTGAAGCTTTCTTT. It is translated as CASSEDREVTEAFF.